This T cell receptor beta chain was found in a study of blood T cell repertoires in COVID-19. Study-level information: COVID-19 samples, acute and convalescent, were from the United States, Italy and Spain. From T cells, B-cell-depleted T cells, or PBMCs came the material, which was cDNA or gDNA.

V shed 4 bases and J 8 bases; nucleotides not matched to a gene: 10. Germline V CDR1 and CDR2: SEHNR, FQNEAQ (reference sequence). The CDR3 length is 15 residues. Authors' analysis steps: It was from reference gene primer amplification that nucleated cell counts were estimated. Produced via immunoSEQ multiplex PCR; TCRdb's table is partial and in-frame only. Clonal size and the V and J genes are those of that table, whereas D and trimming came from the DNA. The sample contains approximately 220,000 clones, about four fifths of which appear only once. The TCR was taken from a woman aged 60 to 75 with acute or convalescent COVID-19. The genes are TRBV7-9 and TRBJ1-4; 7 bases are shared with TRBD1. Source material: peripheral blood. This chain's CDR3 is CASSSLTGQKEKLFF. In DNA form, the CDR3 reads TGTGCCAGCAGCTCCCTGACAGGGCAGAAAGAAAAACTGTTTTTT. Drawing the rest from reference TRBV7-9 and TRBJ1-4, the complete variable domain is DTGVSQNPRHKITKRGQNVTFRCDPISEHNRLYWYRQTLGQGPEFLTYFQNEAQLEKSRLLSDRFSAERPKGSFSTLEIQRTEQGDSAMYLCASSSLTGQKEKLFFGSGTQLSVL.